These 15 T cell receptor beta chains originate from one sample sequenced in a study of PD-L1 blockade in urothelial cancer (dated by TCRdb to about 2017). The method was the immunoSEQ multiplex PCR assay. This immuneACCESS table, as held by TCRdb, lists in-frame sequences with V and J called but not all clones. Of the missing ones, under half trace to an unresolved V gene in checked studies; the others have no known cause. A total of about 45,000 clones appear in this sample, around 88% of them only once. The top ten hold around 3.9% of the sample. Material: PBMCs, obtained around atezolizumab (anti-PD-L1) treatment. These TCRs come from a man older than 75 with urothelial cancer.

The chain joins TRBV19 to TRBJ2-7; 10 bases align to TRBD2. V trimming: 7 bases; J trimming: 6 bases; junction bases outside the gene matches: 12. Germline V gene lookup returns CDR1 LNHDA and CDR2 SQIVND (reference sequence). The CDR3 sequence is 15 residues long. This chain's CDR3 is CASKVGLAGVGEQYF. The CDR3 nucleotides are TGTGCCAGTAAAGTCGGGCTAGCGGGAGTGGGCGAGCAGTACTTC.

V and J are TRBV7-2 and TRBJ2-1, with 8 bases matching TRBD2. V shed 1 base, J shed 0 bases, and the junction held 2 bases outside the gene matches. This CDR3 region has 16 residues. Germline V gene lookup returns CDR1 SGHTA and CDR2 FQGNSA. The CDR3 DNA reads TGTGCCAGCAGCTTAGATGGGACTAGCTCCTACAATGAGCAGTTCTTC. The encoded protein is CASSLDGTSSYNEQFF.

This clone was seen just once. The chain combines TRBV10-3 with TRBJ1-1, with D perhaps matching TRBD1 (5 bases). Trimming cost V 0 bases and J 0 bases, with 11 bases left between them. Germline CDR1 ENHRY, CDR2 SYGVKD. There are 16 residues in the CDR3. CDR3 in DNA: TGTGCCATCAGTGAGTCTGGCACAGGATTGAACACTGAAGCTTTCTTT. Protein product: CAISESGTGLNTEAFF.

The rearrangement links TRBV5-1 to TRBJ2-6, with TRBD2 as a possible D gene (6 bases). The germline gives CDR1 SGHRS, CDR2 YFSETQ. V lost 4 bases to trimming and J lost 0 bases, with 8 bases between them. This CDR3 comprises 15 residues. The CDR3: CASSGGFSGANVLTF. The CDR3 DNA reads TGCGCCAGCAGCGGAGGGTTCTCTGGGGCCAACGTCCTGACTTTC.

This clone was found once. The CDR3 nucleotides are TGTGCCAGCAGTCCCTGGACAGGGAGGGCCGAAGCTTTCTTT. Its protein is CASSPWTGRAEAFF. The V gene is TRBV6-1, the J gene TRBJ1-1; TRBD1 aligns across 8 bases. V shed 5 bases and J 8 bases; nucleotides not matched to a gene: 10. The CDR3 length is 14 residues. Germline-derived CDR1 and CDR2 are MNHNS and SASEGT.

The chain carries TRBV6-5 and TRBJ2-4; the D is unclear. Between the trimmed V and J ends, which lost 0 bases and 0 bases, there was a span of 6 bases. This CDR3 region has 15 residues. Germline V lookup: CDR1 MNHEY, CDR2 SVGAGI. CDR3 loop: CASSYSSLAKNIQYF. The CDR3 DNA reads as TGTGCCAGCAGTTACTCTAGCTTAGCCAAAAACATTCAGTACTTC.

The chain joins TRBV15 to TRBJ2-2; 8 bases are shared with TRBD1. The CDR3 is made up of 18 amino acids. V shed 5 bases, J shed 3 bases, and the junction held 14 bases outside the gene matches. Germline V gene sequence: CDR1 LNHNV, CDR2 YYDKDF (reference sequence). The CDR3 protein is CATSPRGAGGLDTGELFF. CDR3 DNA sequence: TGTGCCACCAGCCCCCGAGGGGCAGGGGGCCTGGACACCGGGGAGCTGTTTTTT.

This clone occurred a few times. This rearrangement joins TRBV19 to TRBJ1-5; 7 bases match TRBD1. V shed 3 bases and J 0 bases; nucleotides not matched to a gene: 17. Germline-derived CDR1 and CDR2 are LNHDA and SQIVND (reference sequence). This CDR3 contains 20 residues. The CDR3 coding sequence is TGTGCCAGTAGTATTCTACCGGGACAGCCCCGAATCAATAGCAATCAGCCCCAGCATTTT. Translation gives CASSILPGQPRINSNQPQHF.

The rearrangement joins TRBV5-4 to TRBJ2-7, with 10 bases fitting TRBD2. The germline gives CDR1 SGHNT, CDR2 YYREEE (reference sequence). V lost 0 bases and J lost 6; bases outside the gene matches: 9. CDR3 length: 16 amino acids. The CDR3 region is CASSLGASGSSVEQYF. CDR3 DNA: TGTGCCAGCAGCTTGGGGGCTAGCGGGAGTTCGGTCGAGCAGTACTTC. Full variable domain (remainder filled in from reference TRBV5-4 and TRBJ2-7): ETGVTQSPTHLIKTRGQQVTLRCSSQSGHNTVSWYQQALGQGPQFIFQYYREEENGRGNFPPRFSGLQFPNYSSELNVNALELDDSALYLCASSLGASGSSVEQYFGPGTRLTVT.

The rearrangement joins TRBV5-4 to TRBJ2-1; 8 bases are shared with TRBD1. J gave up 6 bases and V 1 base, and 0 bases lay outside the gene matches. The CDR3 sequence is 13 residues long. Germline V gene sequence: CDR1 SGHNT, CDR2 YYREEE (reference sequence). CDR3 nucleotide sequence: TGTGCCAGCAGCTTGACAGGGGGCAATGAGCAGTTCTTC. Its protein product is CASSLTGGNEQFF. The full variable domain, its missing parts supplied by reference TRBV5-4 and TRBJ2-1, is ETGVTQSPTHLIKTRGQQVTLRCSSQSGHNTVSWYQQALGQGPQFIFQYYREEENGRGNFPPRFSGLQFPNYSSELNVNALELDDSALYLCASSLTGGNEQFFGPGTRLTVL.

Only a few counts were recorded for this clone. This chain uses TRBV19 with TRBJ2-3; 10 bases are a match to TRBD2. CDR1 and CDR2 from the germline V gene are LNHDA and SQIVND (reference sequence). This CDR3 comprises 16 residues. V lost 5 bases and J lost 0; bases outside the gene matches: 5. CDR3 region: CASSETSGYSTDTQYF. CDR3 sequence (DNA): TGTGCCAGTAGTGAGACTAGCGGGTATAGCACAGATACGCAGTATTTT.

This chain connects TRBV19 to TRBJ2-7; 10 bases agree with TRBD1. The CDR3 has 15 amino acids. V trimming: 1 base; J trimming: 6 bases; junction bases outside the gene matches: 6. Per germline, CDR1 LNHDA and CDR2 SQIVND (reference sequence). The CDR3, as DNA: TGTGCCAGTAGTATAGCCCAGGGACAGGGGTTCGAGCAGTACTTC. It codes for CASSIAQGQGFEQYF.

V is TRBV5-8 and J is TRBJ2-2; D call uncertain. V was trimmed by 7 bases and J by 10 bases, leaving 17 bases between them. Germline CDR1 reads SGHTS; CDR2 reads YDEGEE. The CDR3 runs to 13 residues. The CDR3 DNA sequence: TGTGCCAGCCGCTGGGTGGGCACCCCGGAGCTGTTTTTT. It encodes CASRWVGTPELFF.

V gene TRBV29-1 combines with J gene TRBJ2-1; 11 nucleotides agree with TRBD2. Losses at the gene ends were 4 bases for V and 4 bases for J; bases not matched to a gene: 3. Germline CDR1 SQVTM, CDR2 ANQGSEA. CDR3 length: 14 residues. For the CDR3, the DNA is TGCAGCGTTGCCCCTAGCGGGAGGTACAATGAGCAGTTCTTC. Amino acid sequence: CSVAPSGRYNEQFF.

V gene TRBV7-8 combines with J gene TRBJ2-5; no firm D call. With 1 base removed from V and 5 bases from J, the gap between germline ends came to 8 bases. The CDR3 totals 13 residues. Germline V lookup: CDR1 SGHVS, CDR2 FQNEAQ. The CDR3 region has the DNA TGTGCCAGCAGCTTAGTCCCTATGGAGACCCAGTACTTC. It specifies CASSLVPMETQYF.